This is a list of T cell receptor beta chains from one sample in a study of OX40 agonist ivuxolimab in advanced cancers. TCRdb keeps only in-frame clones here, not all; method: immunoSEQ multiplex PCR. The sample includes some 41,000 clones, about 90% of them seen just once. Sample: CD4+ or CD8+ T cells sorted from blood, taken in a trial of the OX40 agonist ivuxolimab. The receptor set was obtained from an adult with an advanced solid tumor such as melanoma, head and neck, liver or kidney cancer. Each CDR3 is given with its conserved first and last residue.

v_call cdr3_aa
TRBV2 CASMGWDQETQYF
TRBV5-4 CASSQTSAWGETQYF
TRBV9 CASSVGINLGQETQYF
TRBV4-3 CASSRAGDEETQYF
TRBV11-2 CASSAVGLSRSSYEQYF
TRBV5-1 CASSLGGTGNEKLFF
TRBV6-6 CATRSHTEAFF
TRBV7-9 CASSLGKGITNEKLFF
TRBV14 CASSRTASTDTQYF
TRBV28 CASRAGGTDTQYF
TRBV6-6 CASSSRDSYGYTF
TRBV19 CASSNNRGRADGYTF
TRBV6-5 CASSRDRQETQYF
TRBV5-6 CASSSDSGAADTQYF
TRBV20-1 CSARANTEAFF
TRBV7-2 CASSFRRDRLKGGYTF
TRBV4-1 CASSQEPSPDTQYF
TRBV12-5 CASGLGQALTSGNTIYF
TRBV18 CASSPPGQGARMNTEAFF
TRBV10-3 CAIRQGSNQETQYF
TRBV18 CASSPTSGLNIQYF
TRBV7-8 CASSFLQDAFTEAFF
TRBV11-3 CASSFQVLGGRRETQYF
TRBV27 CASSLIGTQETQYF
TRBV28 CASSPGSYNSPLHF
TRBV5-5 CASSPAITSRWEKLFF
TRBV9 CASSGAGVFSYEQYF
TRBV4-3 CASSHARGPGQFTDTQYF
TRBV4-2 CASSPRLVGYEQYF
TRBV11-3 CASSLDRILGEPYEQYF
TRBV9 CASSDPRGGRSNEQFF
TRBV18 CASSPQGRETQYF
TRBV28 CASRGLSHQPQHF
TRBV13 CASRAEKTSGSYEQYF
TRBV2 CASSGLAGVSNEQFF
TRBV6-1 CASRQGGGSYEQYF
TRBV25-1 CASSDSGRPLGYGYTF
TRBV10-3 CAISEGGAGQPQHF
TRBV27 CASSLMGTNTEAFF
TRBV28 CASREQGGSYEQYF
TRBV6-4 CASSASEGAYNEQFF
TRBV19 CASSKGAGPEYEQYF
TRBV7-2 CASSLYVMQGETQYF
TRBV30 CAWTILGKETQYF
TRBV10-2 CASTWREVTDTQYF
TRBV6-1 CASRGTGNTEAFF